Sequencing of this TCR beta chain was carried out in a study of tumor-infiltrating lymphocytes in primary liver carcinoma. Study details: Patients of both sexes were 30 to 69 years old. General study points: Against blood, tumors held a significantly higher top-250-clone fraction (p = 0.039). Paired tumor-adjacent and tumor-blood samples overlapped less than tumor region pairs did.

A primer matching the constant region was used to make TCR beta cDNA from 500 to 650 ng of total RNA. Three rounds of nested multiplex PCR with slightly modified ARM-PCR produced TCR beta libraries. The first two PCR rounds used TRBV1-TRBV30 forward primers with a C-beta reverse primer, 9 to 10 cycles each. TCRdb itself ran the multiplex PCR reads through MiXCR, one entry per CDR3 protein. This sample has 330,000 or so distinct CDR3 sequences, with less than 75% found just once. On this clonotype itself: The antigen is unknown. Germline is not matched at one junction end, which may reflect a read error.

Blood RNA originated from unsorted whole blood, with germline DNA additionally extracted. The CDR3 is 12 residues long. Germline-derived CDR1 and CDR2 are ENHRY and SYGVKD. Sequenced sample: peripheral blood. The TCR was taken from a middle-aged man with primary liver carcinoma and hepatitis B virus infection. The rearrangement joins TRBV10-3 to TRBJ2-7; no definite D call. The CDR3 nucleotides are TGTGCCATCAGTGAATCCTCCTACGAGAAGTACTTC. Amino acid sequence: CAISESSYEKYF.